The T cell receptor beta chain described here comes from a study of CD8 T cells in ankylosing spondylitis. Each TCR beta library was made by quantitative 5'-RACE that incorporated molecular barcodes. TCRdb itself ran the 5' RACE reads through MiXCR, one entry per CDR3 protein. The table lists 200,000 to 250,000 distinct CDR3 sequences, roughly 32% of them singletons, with 4% to 5.5% in the top ten. This CDR3 region has 15 residues. CDR1 SEHNR and CDR2 FQNEAQ come from the germline V gene (reference sequence). V was cut by 4 bases and J by 1 base, with 10 bases left in between. Study-wide results and limits: Matched ankylosing spondylitis synovial fluid reportedly showed significant enrichment of disease-linked clones. A TCR beta motif of 8 or 9 highly homologous variants appeared characteristic of ankylosing spondylitis blood. Earlier work had already found some motif variants in reactive arthritis synovial fluid and blood.

About this clonotype: Its antigen is not identified.

The clonotype was recovered from a male donor with ankylosing spondylitis or in good health (not recorded which). The chain is built from TRBV7-9 and TRBJ1-4; D uncertain. The sample comprised blood, either unsorted or a sorted T cell fraction (not recorded which). The DNA of the CDR3 is TGTGCCAGCAGCTCCTGGAGAGTAACTAATGAAAAACTGTTTTTT. This gives the protein CASSSWRVTNEKLFF.